The rows below give T cell receptor beta chains drawn from one sample of a study of long-term antiretroviral therapy in people with HIV. Produced via immunoSEQ multiplex PCR; TCRdb's table is partial and in-frame only. The sample includes 30,000 or so clones, roughly nine tenths of them seen just once. The sequenced sample was unsorted PBMCs, obtained approximately 5 years before starting antiretroviral therapy. Source of these receptors: a man between 45 and 60 years old with HIV. CDR3s include the opening cysteine and the closing phenylalanine or tryptophan. D genes are given only for firm matches. Clone size, where shown, is once, few, many, or a class for clones that have expanded.

CDR3 protein | J gene | CDR3 length | D gene | clone size | V gene
CASSPPGLGQYF | TRBJ2-3 | 12 | NA | NA | TRBV2
CASSLTAMNTGELFF | TRBJ2-2 | 15 | NA | NA | TRBV5-6
CASTSTGETQYF | TRBJ2-5 | 12 | NA | NA | TRBV2
CASSQEWETATGELFF | TRBJ2-2 | 16 | NA | NA | TRBV4-2
CASSYRGAYNSPLHF | TRBJ1-6 | 15 | NA | NA | TRBV6-5
CASSRQRGTQYF | TRBJ2-3 | 12 | NA | NA | TRBV5-6
CASSLVRQETQYF | TRBJ2-5 | 13 | NA | NA | TRBV11-2
CASYLGGTGDTDTQYF | TRBJ2-3 | 16 | NA | NA | TRBV21-1
CASSLRLGDYGYTF | TRBJ1-2 | 14 | NA | once | TRBV14
CASSQGRNKDDEQFF | TRBJ2-1 | 15 | NA | NA | TRBV4-1
CASTGRRAIYGYTF | TRBJ1-2 | 14 | NA | few | TRBV6-5
CASVPQGGSYYEQYF | TRBJ2-7 | 15 | TRBD2 | NA | TRBV5-1
CASSAEDSYEQYF | TRBJ2-7 | 13 | NA | few | TRBV2
CASRDLPGRPNYGYTF | TRBJ1-2 | 16 | NA | NA | TRBV19
CASSSYPRQGYGYTF | TRBJ1-2 | 15 | TRBD1 | NA | TRBV7-2
CASSLEAGQPQHF | TRBJ1-5 | 13 | NA | NA | TRBV11-2
CASSLDGDDNSPLHF | TRBJ1-6 | 15 | NA | few | TRBV5-1
CASSDRRRREGADTQYF | TRBJ2-3 | 17 | NA | NA | TRBV6-1
CASIRGADSTEAFF | TRBJ1-1 | 14 | NA | NA | TRBV7-9
CASSPPWGEQETQYF | TRBJ2-5 | 15 | NA | once | TRBV18
CASSESLTSGNTIYF | TRBJ1-3 | 15 | NA | NA | TRBV10-1
CASSSNLGAGNINYGYTF | TRBJ1-2 | 18 | NA | NA | TRBV7-8
CASSLSPRVHEQYF | TRBJ2-7 | 14 | NA | medium-sized | TRBV27
CAISGGGEKLFF | TRBJ1-4 | 12 | NA | NA | TRBV10-3
CASSYPSQSAEAFF | TRBJ1-1 | 14 | NA | NA | TRBV6-5
CASRSGVGGDYEQYF | TRBJ2-7 | 15 | NA | NA | TRBV6-6
CATSRERTGQETQYF | TRBJ2-5 | 15 | TRBD1 | once | TRBV15
CASSLTFASYEQYF | TRBJ2-7 | 14 | NA | NA | TRBV7-2
CASSSRGAPYNEQFF | TRBJ2-1 | 15 | NA | NA | TRBV7-3
CASSQLAGDTDTQYF | TRBJ2-3 | 15 | TRBD2 | NA | TRBV7-9
CASAAGSPFEKLFF | TRBJ1-4 | 14 | NA | NA | TRBV5-1
CASSSLGQANTEAFF | TRBJ1-1 | 15 | TRBD1 | NA | TRBV7-9
CASSLWGSQPQHF | TRBJ1-5 | 13 | NA | once | TRBV27
CASSLLGAGAYEQYF | TRBJ2-7 | 15 | NA | NA | TRBV28
CASSSFVRAGDNEQFF | TRBJ2-1 | 16 | TRBD2 | NA | TRBV27
CASSLYETSRAGELFF | TRBJ2-2 | 16 | TRBD2 | NA | TRBV7-7
CASSFDRAHSGNTIYF | TRBJ1-3 | 16 | NA | NA | TRBV5-1
CASSSRQGGPYEQYF | TRBJ2-7 | 15 | TRBD1 | NA | TRBV5-1
CASSQDPPGGETQYF | TRBJ2-5 | 15 | NA | NA | TRBV4-1
CASSTLVEQPQHF | TRBJ1-5 | 13 | NA | NA | TRBV5-5
CATRLPGDTEAFF | TRBJ1-1 | 13 | NA | few | TRBV19
CASSLFSPREQYF | TRBJ2-7 | 13 | NA | once | TRBV7-2
CASSMRGRHEKLFF | TRBJ1-4 | 14 | TRBD1 | NA | TRBV19
CASGGNYEQYF | TRBJ2-7 | 11 | NA | NA | TRBV25-1
CAIRDRVYEQYF | TRBJ2-7 | 12 | TRBD1 | few | TRBV10-3